The 12 T cell receptor beta chains given below trace back to one sample, sequenced in a study of T-cell memory formation after mild COVID-19. MiXCR, applied by TCRdb to the 5' RACE reads, yields one record per CDR3 protein. The sample yields about 250,000 distinct CDR3 sequences, roughly 18% seen once. Sequenced: PBMCs or a T cell subset sorted from them (not recorded which). These receptors were taken from a man aged 18 to 30 who had mild COVID-19 (a few samples of this study predate the infection). Cell type and time point are not known.

Ten or more counts support this clonotype. CDR3 bases: TGTGCCAGCAGCGTAGCTGGATGGGACAATGAGCAGTTCTTC. As protein: CASSVAGWDNEQFF. The chain employs TRBV9 and TRBJ2-1; D gene unclear. The CDR3 runs to 14 residues. Germline V gene data show CDR1 as SGDLS and CDR2 as YYNGEE. The V and J ends lost 0 bases and 5 bases respectively, with 9 bases between them.

This clonotype was found a few times. The rearrangement joins TRBV4-1 to TRBJ2-3; possible D gene TRBD2, 6 bases. In germline, CDR1 is MGHRA, CDR2 YSYEKL. The V end was cut by 3 bases, the J end by 2 bases, with 9 bases between. The CDR3 spans 14 residues. DNA for the CDR3: TGCGCCAGCAGCCAGCGGGGACCCACAGATACGCAGTATTTT. Residues: CASSQRGPTDTQYF.

This clonotype was seen only a few times. In DNA form, the CDR3 reads TGTGCCAGCAGCATGGGAGGGGCGCCCCGGGAGACCCAGTACTTC. Its protein product is CASSMGGAPRETQYF. V and J are TRBV7-2 and TRBJ2-5; TRBD2 matches at 7 bases. In germline, CDR1 is SGHTA, CDR2 FQGNSA. The V gene end was trimmed by 5 bases and the J gene end by 5 bases; junction bases not matched to a gene: 11. The CDR3 spans 15 residues.

The chain employs TRBV7-9 and TRBJ2-1; D is perhaps TRBD1 (6 bases). The CDR3 length is 13 residues. V lost 4 bases to trimming and J lost 4 bases, with 8 bases between them. CDR1 is SEHNR and CDR2 is FQNEAQ in the germline V gene (reference sequence). Written as DNA, the CDR3 is TGTGCCAGCAGCTCAGGACAGTACAATGAGCAGTTCTTC. This codes for CASSSGQYNEQFF.

This clonotype was counted many times. The chain employs TRBV6-5 and TRBJ2-1; D is perhaps TRBD1 or TRBD2 (6 bases each). This CDR3 has 13 residues. V lost 1 base and J 9 bases, leaving 10 bases between the germline ends. Germline V gives CDR1 MNHEY, CDR2 SVGAGI. The CDR3 loop reads CASSYLADSEQFF. CDR3 in DNA: TGTGCCAGCAGTTACTTAGCGGACAGTGAGCAGTTCTTC.

This clonotype was detected many times. V usage is TRBV4-2 and J usage is TRBJ2-3, with TRBD2 identical over 11 bases. The CDR3 extends over 15 amino acids. The V and J ends lost 3 bases and 3 bases, in that order; junction bases with no gene match: 2. The germline CDR1 and CDR2 sequences are LGHNA and YNFKEQ. CDR3 residues: CASSQTSGVTDTQYF. The DNA of the CDR3 is TGTGCCAGCAGCCAGACTAGCGGGGTGACAGATACGCAGTATTTT.

This clonotype occurred a few times. The chain couples TRBV20-1 to TRBJ2-7, with D perhaps TRBD1 (5 bases). Trimming removed 4 bases at V and 1 base at J, with 11 bases between. Germline CDR1 DFQATT, CDR2 SNEGSKA (reference sequence). The CDR3 spans 13 residues. The CDR3 loop reads CSATRGISYEQYV. Written as DNA, the CDR3 is TGCAGTGCTACTAGGGGCATTTCCTACGAGCAGTACGTC.

The sample holds a few counts of this clonotype. The chain joins TRBV19 to TRBJ1-2; weak D call: TRBD1 (5 bases). The germline V gene encodes CDR1 LNHDA and CDR2 SQIVND (reference sequence). The CDR3 loop spans 14 amino acids. Trimming removed 7 bases from V and 4 bases from J, with 16 bases in between. This CDR3 reads CASIPPGAFYGYTF. In nucleotides, the CDR3 is TGTGCCAGTATTCCACCCGGGGCATTCTATGGCTACACCTTC.

This clonotype occurred a few times. This chain uses TRBV2 with TRBJ2-7; D may be TRBD2 (6 bases). The CDR3 runs to 13 residues. CDR1 and CDR2 from the germline V gene are SNHLY and FYNNEI. V was shortened by 4 bases and J by 7 bases, with 14 bases between the two germline ends. Here the CDR3 reads CASSVDAAGEQYF. The CDR3 DNA reads as TGTGCCAGCAGTGTGGACGCCGCGGGGGAGCAGTACTTC.

This clonotype has more than one count but fewer than ten. J is TRBJ2-1 and V is TRBV18; a possible D gene is TRBD2 (5 bases). The ends were cut back, 4 bases at V and 4 bases at J, with 17 bases in the middle. Germline lookup yields CDR1 KGHSH and CDR2 LQKENI. The length of the CDR3 is 16 residues. CDR3 nucleotides: TGTGCCAGCTCACGACCTGCGGGCACCTATTACAATGAGCAGTTCTTC. The encoded protein is CASSRPAGTYYNEQFF.

The rearrangement uses TRBV7-9 and TRBJ2-4; 8 positions match TRBD1. This CDR3 contains 13 residues. The germline CDR1 and CDR2 sequences are SEHNR and FQNEAQ (reference sequence). V was pared by 1 base and J by 7 bases, with 0 bases of the junction left unmatched. CDR3 sequence reads: CASSLGTGNIQYF. DNA for the CDR3: TGTGCCAGCAGCTTAGGGACAGGGAACATTCAGTACTTC.

The CDR3 region is CAISESVDTEAFF. Written as DNA, the CDR3 is TGTGCCATCAGTGAGTCAGTCGACACTGAAGCTTTCTTT. The chain carries TRBV10-3 and TRBJ1-1, with D uncertain. Germline V gene data show CDR1 as ENHRY and CDR2 as SYGVKD. CDR3 size: 13 residues. The ends were cut back, 0 bases at V and 3 bases at J, with 5 bases in the middle.